The T cell receptor (beta chain) under discussion was sequenced for a study of blood T cell repertoires in COVID-19. In the study overall: Sources were T cells, B-cell-depleted T cells, or PBMCs; the material itself was cDNA or gDNA.

The CDR3 is 16 residues long. CDR1 and CDR2 (germline): SGHRS, YFSETQ. Trimming cost V 10 bases and J 0 bases, with 20 bases left between them. Measured with immunoSEQ multiplex PCR; TCRdb has only the in-frame clones, and not every one. The sample has around 480,000 clones, around 89% seen once. This receptor was obtained from a woman in her 50s with COVID-19, enrolled during active disease. Sequenced material: peripheral blood. V usage is TRBV5-1 and J usage is TRBJ2-1; maybe TRBD2 (6 bases). CDR3 in amino acids: CASRPVSGSSYNEQFF. CDR3 DNA sequence: TGCGCCTCCCGTCCCGTTAGCGGAAGCTCCTACAATGAGCAGTTCTTC.